The next 20 T cell receptor beta chains were all read from a single sample in a study of blood T cell repertoires in COVID-19. The assay was immunoSEQ multiplex PCR, and TCRdb's table has in-frame clones only and misses some. Seen here are some 390,000 clones, 75% to 90% observed once, and the top ten hold 0.95% to 1.3%. The sequencing sample was made of PBMCs or T cells enriched from blood (not recorded which). Receptor source: a man between 25 and 39 years old who had recovered from COVID-19.

This clone was observed once. The chain combines TRBV2 with TRBJ2-3; perhaps TRBD2 as D (6 bases). The CDR3 contains 14 residues. With 5 bases removed from V and 5 bases from J, the gap between germline ends came to 14 bases. Germline V lookup: CDR1 SNHLY, CDR2 FYNNEI. DNA of the CDR3: TGTGCCAGCAGTCAACAGCGGGTTTTAGATACGCAGTATTTT. Its translation is CASSQQRVLDTQYF. Full variable domain (rest looked up from reference TRBV2 and TRBJ2-3): EPEVTQTPSHQVTQMGQEVILRCVPISNHLYFYWYRQILGQKVEFLVSFYNNEISEKSEIFDDQFSVERPDGSNFTLKIRSTKLEDSAMYFCASSQQRVLDTQYFGPGTRLTVL.

The chain is built from TRBV10-1 and TRBJ1-1, with 11 bases fitting TRBD1. The junction had 2 bases not matched to a gene; V was cut back by 2 bases and J by 6 bases. This CDR3 contains 14 residues. Per germline, CDR1 WNHNN and CDR2 SYGVQD (reference sequence). The CDR3 region is CASSERGQGAEAFF. CDR3 coding DNA: TGCGCCAGCAGTGAGAGGGGACAGGGGGCTGAAGCTTTCTTT.

Here the CDR3 reads CASSISSGTYEQYF. The CDR3, as DNA: TGTGCCAGTAGTATTTCTAGCGGGACATACGAGCAGTACTTC. The rearrangement uses TRBV19 and TRBJ2-7, with 9 bases aligning to TRBD2. The CDR3 totals 14 residues. The V gene's germline CDR1 is LNHDA and CDR2 SQIVND (reference sequence). The V segment lost 3 bases and the J segment 4 bases; nucleotides outside the gene matches: 4.

The rearrangement links TRBV5-1 to TRBJ1-2; D is perhaps TRBD1 (6 bases). Trimming removed 5 bases at V and 7 bases at J, with 18 bases between. The CDR3 runs 14 residues. The germline V gene has CDR1 SGHRS and CDR2 YFSETQ. CDR3 sequence reads: CASRNGQNPIGYTF. The CDR3 DNA follows: TGCGCCAGCAGAAATGGACAGAACCCTATTGGCTACACCTTC.

The rearrangement links TRBV7-8 to TRBJ2-1; TRBD2 matches at 11 bases. This CDR3 has 20 amino acids. The V segment lost 5 bases and the J segment 6 bases; nucleotides outside the gene matches: 21. Germline assignment: CDR1 SGHVS and CDR2 FQNEAQ. The CDR3 DNA is TGTGCCAGCAGCCCCCTTGTTCCTAGCGGGAGGACCACGGCAGGCAATGAGCAGTTCTTC. Amino acids: CASSPLVPSGRTTAGNEQFF.

DNA of the CDR3: TGTGCCAGTAGGGACAGGGCGAGCTACGAGCAGTACTTC. Amino acid sequence: CASRDRASYEQYF. The V and J genes are TRBV19 and TRBJ2-7; TRBD1 aligns across 8 bases. CDR3 length: 13 residues. Germline CDR1 is LNHDA and CDR2 is SQIVND (reference sequence). V shed 6 bases and J 3 bases; nucleotides not matched to a gene: 4.

This chain connects TRBV19 to TRBJ1-1; D gene ambiguous. From germline, CDR1 is LNHDA and CDR2 SQIVND (reference sequence). The CDR3 runs to 14 residues. Trimming shortened V by 2 bases and J by 1 base, and 8 bases separated the two germline ends. CDR3: CASSIRRENTEAFF. In DNA, the CDR3 is TGTGCCAGTAGTATACGTCGAGAGAACACTGAAGCTTTCTTT.

Points on this clone: Other DNA sequences from this sample encode an identical CDR3 as well. In nucleotides, the CDR3 is TGCGCCAGCAGCCAAGGGACTAGCTACAATGAGCAGTTCTTC. It encodes CASSQGTSYNEQFF. The rearrangement uses TRBV4-1 and TRBJ2-1, with TRBD2 identical over 7 bases. Germline V lookup: CDR1 MGHRA, CDR2 YSYEKL. V was pared by 1 base and J by 3 bases, with 0 bases of the junction left unmatched. This CDR3 spans 14 amino acids.

J is TRBJ2-7 and V is TRBV29-1, with D possibly TRBD1 on 5 matching bases. This CDR3 spans 13 amino acids. V was trimmed by 3 bases and J by 5 bases, leaving 14 bases between them. The germline V gene has CDR1 SQVTM and CDR2 ANQGSEA. The CDR3 nucleotides read TGCAGCGTTGAGAGGCAGGGTGCCAACGAGCAGTACTTC. Its protein product is CSVERQGANEQYF.

V and J are TRBV15 and TRBJ1-2, with 7 bases aligning to TRBD1. Germline values: CDR1 LNHNV, CDR2 YYDKDF (reference sequence). The V gene end was trimmed by 3 bases and the J gene end by 4 bases; junction bases not matched to a gene: 2. CDR3 length: 13 residues. Written as DNA, the CDR3 is TGTGCCACCAGCAGGGCAGGGGGCTATGGCTACACCTTC. This codes for CATSRAGGYGYTF.

The chain is built from TRBV5-4 and TRBJ2-1; D is unclear. The V gene's germline CDR1 is SGHNT and CDR2 YYREEE (reference sequence). CDR3 length equals 12 residues. The V gene lost 0 bases and the J gene lost 9 bases, with 7 bases spanning the gap. The CDR3 loop is CASSLELGEQFF. The CDR3, as DNA: TGTGCCAGCAGCTTGGAACTTGGTGAGCAGTTCTTC. Full variable domain (rest looked up from reference TRBV5-4 and TRBJ2-1): ETGVTQSPTHLIKTRGQQVTLRCSSQSGHNTVSWYQQALGQGPQFIFQYYREEENGRGNFPPRFSGLQFPNYSSELNVNALELDDSALYLCASSLELGEQFFGPGTRLTVL.

The chain combines TRBV5-1 with TRBJ2-1; no definite D call. This CDR3 region has 15 residues. Looked up from germline, CDR1 is SGHRS and CDR2 is YFSETQ. The V and J ends lost 0 bases and 4 bases respectively, with 11 bases between them. Here the CDR3 reads CASSLAATRYNEQFF. CDR3 bases: TGCGCCAGCAGCTTGGCCGCTACGAGATACAATGAGCAGTTCTTC.

The rearrangement links TRBV7-2 to TRBJ2-7; 11 nucleotides agree with TRBD2. J gave up 4 bases and V 5 bases, and 4 bases lay outside the gene matches. The CDR3 consists of 14 residues. Germline V lookup: CDR1 SGHTA, CDR2 FQGNSA. This chain's CDR3 is CASSIRLAGYEQYF. Here the CDR3 DNA reads TGTGCCAGCAGCATCCGACTAGCGGGATACGAGCAGTACTTC.

The chain employs TRBV28 and TRBJ1-2; D perhaps matches TRBD1 (5 bases). V lost 3 bases to trimming and J lost 4 bases, with 9 bases between them. The CDR3 covers 13 residues. CDR1 and CDR2 from the germline V gene are MDHEN and SYDVKM. In nucleotides, the CDR3 is TGTGCCAGCAGTTTTGCGGGACGCTATGGCTACACCTTC. Protein product: CASSFAGRYGYTF.

The CDR3 DNA is TGTGCCAGCAGCTTGGTGGGACAGGGGATTTCACCCCTCCACTTT. It codes for CASSLVGQGISPLHF. The V call is TRBV5-5, the J call TRBJ1-6, with TRBD1 matching over 10 bases. The CDR3 sequence is 15 residues long. Germline assignment: CDR1 SGHKS and CDR2 YYEKEE (reference sequence). Unmatched junction bases numbered 3, after V lost 0 bases and J lost 9 bases. The whole variable domain, filled in from reference TRBV5-5 and TRBJ1-6, reads DAGVTQSPTHLIKTRGQQVTLRCSPISGHKSVSWYQQVLGQGPQFIFQYYEKEERGRGNFPDRFSARQFPNYSSELNVNALLLGDSALYLCASSLVGQGISPLHFGNGTRLTVT.

The V gene is TRBV3-1 (or the pseudogene TRBV3-2), the J gene TRBJ2-3; D perhaps matches TRBD2 (6 bases). CDR1 is LGHDT, CDR2 YNNKEL, per germline (reference sequence). The CDR3 covers 17 residues. V lost 4 bases and J lost 0, with 17 bases in between. In nucleotides, the CDR3 is TGTGCCAGCAGCCCGGGGAGTAGCGGAACTAGCACAGATACGCAGTATTTT. Protein: CASSPGSSGTSTDTQYF.

Written as DNA, the CDR3 is TGTGCCGTAAGAGGGACAGGGGGTTCTGGGGCCAACGTCCTGACTTTC. Encoded protein: CAVRGTGGSGANVLTF. The chain combines TRBV19 with TRBJ2-6; TRBD1 matches 11 bases. V lost 11 bases, J lost 1 base, and 7 bases stayed unmatched. The CDR3 sequence is 16 residues long. From germline, CDR1 is LNHDA and CDR2 SQIVND (reference sequence). Combining the CDR3 with reference TRBV19 and TRBJ2-6 gives the whole variable domain DGGITQSPKYLFRKEGQNVTLSCEQNLNHDAMYWYRQDPGQGLRLIYYSQIVNDFQKGDIAEGYSVSREKKESFPLTVTSAQKNPTAFYLCAVRGTGGSGANVLTFGAGSRLTVL.

This rearrangement joins TRBV5-4 to TRBJ1-1; TRBD1 aligns across 10 bases. CDR3 length: 16 amino acids. Germline CDR1 SGHNT, CDR2 YYREEE (reference sequence). Trimming removed 3 bases from V and 1 base from J; junction bases left unmatched: 6. CDR3 in amino acids: CASSSRQGARNTEAFF. The DNA of the CDR3 is TGTGCCAGCAGCTCCAGACAGGGGGCGAGGAACACTGAAGCTTTCTTT. Full variable domain (outside the CDR3, taken from reference TRBV5-4 and TRBJ1-1): ETGVTQSPTHLIKTRGQQVTLRCSSQSGHNTVSWYQQALGQGPQFIFQYYREEENGRGNFPPRFSGLQFPNYSSELNVNALELDDSALYLCASSSRQGARNTEAFFGQGTRLTVV.

The chain employs TRBV28 and TRBJ2-3; weak D call: TRBD1 (7 bases). The CDR3 spans 17 residues. From germline, CDR1 is MDHEN and CDR2 SYDVKM. Trimming took off 5 bases at V and 4 bases at J, with 22 bases between the two ends. CDR3 loop: CASSPGGLGRGPDTQYF. CDR3 nucleotides: TGTGCCAGCAGTCCCGGGGGCCTGGGAAGGGGGCCAGATACGCAGTATTTT. The full variable domain, in which reference TRBV28 and TRBJ2-3 provide the parts outside the CDR3, is DVKVTQSSRYLVKRTGEKVFLECVQDMDHENMFWYRQDPGLGLRLIYFSYDVKMKEKGDIPEGYSVSREKKERFSLILESASTNQTSMYLCASSPGGLGRGPDTQYFGPGTRLTVL.

The genes are TRBV19 and TRBJ2-1; 7 positions match TRBD2. Germline CDR1 reads LNHDA; CDR2 reads SQIVND (reference sequence). The CDR3 has 16 amino acids. V gave up 1 base and J gave up 2 bases; unmatched junction bases: 5. The CDR3 sequence is CASSIGTSEAYNEQFF. The DNA for the CDR3 is TGTGCCAGTAGTATAGGAACTAGCGAAGCCTACAATGAGCAGTTCTTC.